The source of this TCR beta chain is a study of T cell responses to AZD1222 COVID-19 vaccine. In regard to this clone: Its antigen is unidentified.

V was shortened by 8 bases and J by 0 bases, with 16 bases between the two germline ends. This CDR3 region has 15 residues. Looked up from germline, CDR1 is SGHVS and CDR2 is FNYEAQ. Profiled with immunoSEQ multiplex PCR; TCRdb holds only in-frame clones, not every one. The table shows roughly 260,000 clones, with just over 90% occurring only once. Regarding the study as a whole: The reported proportion of spike-specific TCRs targeting unmutated variant regions was nearly half. Two AZD1222 administrations were followed by greater Spike-specific TCR breadth and depth.

This chain joins TRBV7-6 and TRBJ2-5, with D possibly called TRBD1 or TRBD2 (6 bases each). The material was peripheral blood, obtained on day 0 of AZD1222 vaccination. The origin of this receptor is an adult in good health. Here the CDR3 reads CASGNGGHNQETQYF. The CDR3 nucleotides are TGTGCCAGCGGAAACGGGGGACACAACCAAGAGACCCAGTACTTC.